A single sample gave rise to the 17 T cell receptor beta chains below, sequenced in a study of T cell repertoires in cytomegalovirus infection. Each CDR3 protein gets one entry after TCRdb re-called the reads with MiXCR. Found here are 150,000 to 200,000 distinct CDR3 sequences, under 30% of them singletons; the top ten hold roughly 31%. The sample taken for sequencing was PBMCs. The receptors were gathered from a human donor in good health (CMV status not recorded). Some clones in this sample may be carry-over from other donors' samples.

The chain combines TRBV9 with TRBJ1-1, with D maybe TRBD1 (6 bases). Germline V CDR1 and CDR2: SGDLS, YYNGEE. There are 15 residues in the CDR3. V was clipped by 2 bases and J by 0 bases, with 11 bases between them. CDR3 nucleotide sequence: TGTGCCAGCAGCGTGGGAGGGGGGATGAACACTGAAGCTTTCTTT. Protein: CASSVGGGMNTEAFF.

V is TRBV6-5 and J is TRBJ1-2, with D uncertain. This CDR3 is 12 amino acids long. Germline loops: CDR1 MNHEY, CDR2 SVGAGI. With 6 bases removed from V and 8 bases from J, the gap between germline ends came to 13 bases. The CDR3 DNA reads TGTGCCAGCAGCTCAATCCGGACGGGCTACACCTTC. Amino acid sequence: CASSSIRTGYTF.

This clonotype was seen more than once but under ten times. The chain links TRBV15 to TRBJ2-5, with TRBD2 matching 8 bases. Germline V lookup: CDR1 LNHNV, CDR2 YYDKDF (reference sequence). J lost 4 bases, V lost 4 bases, and 23 bases had no gene match. The CDR3 contains 20 residues. CDR3 sequence (DNA): TGTGCCACCAGCACTCCCGCGGCGGGGGGAATTTTCCTGGTCGGAGAGACCCAGTACTTC. Encoded protein: CATSTPAAGGIFLVGETQYF.

The V gene is TRBV12-3 or TRBV12-4, the J gene TRBJ1-1; possibly TRBD1 for D (6 bases). Trimming cost V 1 base and J 11 bases, with 11 bases left between them. This CDR3 has 12 residues. CDR3 sequence reads: CASSLVRTVAFF. As DNA, the CDR3 is TGTGCCAGCAGTTTAGTAAGGACAGTGGCTTTCTTT.

This clonotype occurred a few times. For the CDR3, the DNA is TGTGCCAGCAGCCATATCGGGCAGGGGATCGATGATGGCTACACCTTC. Its protein product is CASSHIGQGIDDGYTF. This chain uses TRBV14 with TRBJ1-2; possibly TRBD1 for D (6 bases). This CDR3 comprises 16 residues. Germline assignment: CDR1 SGHDN and CDR2 FVKESK. V gave up 3 bases and J gave up 6 bases, with 20 bases separating them. Drawing the rest from reference TRBV14 and TRBJ1-2, the complete variable domain is EAGVTQFPSHSVIEKGQTVTLRCDPISGHDNLYWYRRVMGKEIKFLLHFVKESKQDESGMPNNRFLAERTGGTYSTLKVQPAELEDSGVYFCASSHIGQGIDDGYTFGSGTRLTVV.

This clonotype showed up just a few times. The chain is built from TRBV6-2 or TRBV6-3 and TRBJ1-4, with D possibly being TRBD1 (6 bases). V dropped 6 bases and J dropped 8 bases, with 16 bases sitting between them. CDR1 is MNHEY, CDR2 SVGEGT, per germline. This CDR3 is built from 14 residues. CDR3 residues: CASSGDRRGEKLFF. CDR3 bases: TGTGCCAGCAGCGGCGACAGGCGGGGGGAAAAACTGTTTTTT.

This clonotype was seen only a few times. This chain joins TRBV6-2 or TRBV6-3 and TRBJ1-5; no reliable D call. The CDR3 totals 14 residues. The V gene's germline CDR1 is MNHEY and CDR2 SVGEGT. Trimming took 5 bases from V and 0 from J, leaving 8 bases between them. This CDR3 is CASSTANSNQPQHF. As DNA, the CDR3 is TGTGCCAGCAGTACAGCAAATAGCAATCAGCCCCAGCATTTT.

CDR3 DNA: TGTGCCTGGAGTGGTGCTAGCGGGGGGGCCGGCTACAATGAGCAGTTCTTC. Encoded protein: CAWSGASGGAGYNEQFF. The V call is TRBV30, the J call TRBJ2-1; 12 nucleotides align to TRBD2. From germline, CDR1 is GTSNPN and CDR2 SVGIG (reference sequence). This CDR3 spans 17 amino acids. Trimming at V came to 1 base and at J to 3 bases, leaving 7 bases not matched to a gene.

J is TRBJ1-2 and V is TRBV12-5; 7 positions agree with TRBD1. Germline-derived CDR1 and CDR2 are LGHNT and FRNRAP. Trimming at V came to 5 bases and at J to 3 bases, leaving 3 bases not matched to a gene. This CDR3 spans 13 amino acids. The CDR3 DNA reads TGTGCTAGTGGTCACGGGACAGACTATGGCTACACCTTC. Translating it yields CASGHGTDYGYTF.

A few counts support this clonotype. The chain has TRBV7-2 and TRBJ1-5; D not resolved. Trimming shortened V by 4 bases and J by 7 bases, and 8 bases separated the two germline ends. Germline values: CDR1 SGHTA, CDR2 FQGNSA. The CDR3 is 12 residues long. CDR3 loop: CASSSSGQPQHF. In DNA, the CDR3 is TGTGCCAGCAGCTCGAGTGGGCAGCCCCAGCATTTT.

The rearrangement uses TRBV6-2 or TRBV6-3 and TRBJ1-5, with TRBD1 matching 8 bases. With V trimmed by 6 bases and J by 5 bases, 9 bases remained unmatched. Germline V lookup: CDR1 MNHEY, CDR2 SVGEGT. The CDR3 length is 15 residues. Written as DNA, the CDR3 is TGTGCCAGCAGGACTTTGGACAGGGATTATCAGCCCCAGCATTTT. This translates into CASRTLDRDYQPQHF.

This clonotype was observed a handful of times. The rearrangement joins TRBV5-1 to TRBJ1-1; 7 bases are a match to TRBD1. The CDR3 is 15 residues long. V trimming: 4 bases; J trimming: 0 bases; junction bases outside the gene matches: 6. From germline, CDR1 is SGHRS and CDR2 YFSETQ. The CDR3 DNA follows: TGCGCCAGCAGCCTTTCTACAGGGGTGAACACTGAAGCTTTCTTT. Protein sequence: CASSLSTGVNTEAFF.

The sample holds a few counts of this clonotype. This rearrangement joins TRBV7-2 to TRBJ1-2; weak D call: TRBD1 (5 bases). Germline V gene lookup returns CDR1 SGHTA and CDR2 FQGNSA. V lost 5 bases and J 4 bases, leaving 11 bases between the germline ends. This CDR3 has 13 amino acids. CDR3 nucleotide sequence: TGTGCCAGCAGCACGACAGTTAGCTATGGCTACACCTTC. Its protein product is CASSTTVSYGYTF.

This clonotype turned up a few times. One end of the junction does not line up with germline, which may come from a read error. The V gene is TRBV2, the J gene TRBJ2-1; TRBD2 aligns across 10 bases. Germline CDR1 and CDR2: SNHLY and FYNNEI. This CDR3 has 14 amino acids. The DNA of the CDR3 is TGTGCCAGCAGTGAAGCGCTTCGGACTAGCGGATCGATCTTC. This encodes CASSEALRTSGSIF. Full variable domain (outside the CDR3, taken from reference TRBV2 and TRBJ2-1): EPEVTQTPSHQVTQMGQEVILRCVPISNHLYFYWYRQILGQKVEFLVSFYNNEISEKSEIFDDQFSVERPDGSNFTLKIRSTKLEDSAMYFCASSEALRTSGSIFGPGTRLTVL.

The rearrangement uses TRBV6-6 and TRBJ1-1; D gene uncertain. Germline V gives CDR1 MNHNY, CDR2 SVGAGI (reference sequence). This CDR3 has 14 residues. The V and J ends lost 5 bases and 4 bases respectively, with 14 bases between them. Written as DNA, the CDR3 is TGTGCCAGCAGTGCCTTGGGTAGCCCCACTGAAGCTTTCTTT. This gives the protein CASSALGSPTEAFF.

This chain links TRBV20-1 with TRBJ1-3; D ambiguous. CDR1 and CDR2 from the germline V gene are DFQATT and SNEGSKA (reference sequence). The CDR3 consists of 17 residues. Trimming left V 2 bases short and J 0 bases short, with 17 bases between. The CDR3 DNA follows: TGCAGTGCTAGATCTGGGTGGGGAATCGGCTCTGGAAACACCATATATTTT. Protein: CSARSGWGIGSGNTIYF.

The chain uses TRBV7-9 and TRBJ1-2; D unclear. The CDR3 extends over 12 amino acids. Germline loops: CDR1 SEHNR, CDR2 FQNEAQ (reference sequence). With 2 bases removed from V and 7 bases from J, the gap between germline ends came to 8 bases. The CDR3 DNA is TGTGCCAGCAGCTTAAAATCCATTGGCTACACCTTC. Amino acids: CASSLKSIGYTF.